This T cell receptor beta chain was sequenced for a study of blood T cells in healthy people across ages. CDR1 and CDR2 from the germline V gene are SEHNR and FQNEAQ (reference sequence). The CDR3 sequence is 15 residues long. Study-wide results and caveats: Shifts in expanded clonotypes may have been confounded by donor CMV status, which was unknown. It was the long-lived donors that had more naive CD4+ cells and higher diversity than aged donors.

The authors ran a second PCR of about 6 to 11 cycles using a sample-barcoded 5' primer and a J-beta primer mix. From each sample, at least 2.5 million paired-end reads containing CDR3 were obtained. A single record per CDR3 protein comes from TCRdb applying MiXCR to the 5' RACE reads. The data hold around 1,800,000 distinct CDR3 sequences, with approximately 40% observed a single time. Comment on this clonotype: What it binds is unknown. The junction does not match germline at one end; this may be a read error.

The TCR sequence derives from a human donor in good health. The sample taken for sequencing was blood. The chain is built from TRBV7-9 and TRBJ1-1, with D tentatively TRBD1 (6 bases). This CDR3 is CAGRPPGTSYTEAFF. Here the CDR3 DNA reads TGTGCCGGCAGACCCCCCGGGACAAGCTACACTGAAGCTTTCTTT. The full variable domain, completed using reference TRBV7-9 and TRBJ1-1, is DTGVSQNPRHKITKRGQNVTFRCDPISEHNRLYWYRQTLGQGPEFLTYFQNEAQLEKSRLLSDRFSAERPKGSFSTLEIQRTEQGDSAMYLCAGRPPGTSYTEAFFGQGTRLTVV.